The sequence of this T cell receptor (beta chain) was determined in a study of T cell changes during pregnancy in multiple sclerosis. This CDR3 has 13 residues. Germline V gene sequence: CDR1 MNHEY, CDR2 SVGAGI. Data came from immunoSEQ multiplex PCR; TCRdb stores just in-frame clones and leaves some out. The repertoire holds 50,000 or so clones, with around 92% as singletons. On this clone itself: An end of the junction does not agree with germline; a read error may underlie this.

The chain has TRBV6-5 and TRBJ1-2; 9 nucleotides align to TRBD1. The material was CD4+ T cells from peripheral blood mononuclear cells, obtained in the third trimester of pregnancy. This receptor was taken from a female donor with multiple sclerosis, enrolled in a pregnancy study. The CDR3 coding sequence is TGTGCCAGCAGCCGGCCGGGACAGGGCGGGCCCAACTTC. As protein: CASSRPGQGGPNF.